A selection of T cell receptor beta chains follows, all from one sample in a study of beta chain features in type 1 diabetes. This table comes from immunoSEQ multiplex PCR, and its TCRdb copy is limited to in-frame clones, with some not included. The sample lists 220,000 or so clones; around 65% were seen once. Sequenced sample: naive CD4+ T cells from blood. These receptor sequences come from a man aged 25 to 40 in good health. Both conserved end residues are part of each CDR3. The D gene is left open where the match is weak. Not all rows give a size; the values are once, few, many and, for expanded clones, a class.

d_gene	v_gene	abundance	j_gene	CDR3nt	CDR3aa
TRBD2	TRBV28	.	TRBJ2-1	TGTGCCAGCAGTTTACGTAGCGGGAGGGGGTCCTACAATGAGCAGTTCTTC	CASSLRSGRGSYNEQFF
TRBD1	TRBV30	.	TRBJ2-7	TGTGCCTGGAAAGCGGGACAGGGGTTCTACGAGCAGTACTTC	CAWKAGQGFYEQYF
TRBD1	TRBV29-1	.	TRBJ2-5	TGCAGCGTTGACGGTGGCAGGGGGCGCGAAGAGACCCAGTACTTC	CSVDGGRGREETQYF
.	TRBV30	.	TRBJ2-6	TGTGCCTGGAGTGGTAGACCGGGACACGGAAGCTCTGGGGCCAACGTCCTGACTTTC	CAWSGRPGHGSSGANVLTF
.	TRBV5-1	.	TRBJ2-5	TGCGCCAGCAGCTACGCTTCGGTCCAAGAGACCCAGTACTTC	CASSYASVQETQYF
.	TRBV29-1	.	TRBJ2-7	TGCAGCCAATCAGGAGGTAATCTGTGGCAGTACTTC	CSQSGGNLWQYF
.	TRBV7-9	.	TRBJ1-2	TGTGCCAGCAGCTTAGACCAGCCGTCGGGCGGCTACACCTTC	CASSLDQPSGGYTF
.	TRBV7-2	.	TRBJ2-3	TGTGCCAGCAGCCCCGCCTGGGCGAGCACAGATACGCAGTATTTT	CASSPAWASTDTQYF
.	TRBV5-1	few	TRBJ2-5	TGCGCCAGCAGCTTGGGTGCAGGGCCAGAGACCCAGTACTTC	CASSLGAGPETQYF
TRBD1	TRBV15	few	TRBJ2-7	TGTGCCACCAGCAGAGAGGGACAGGGCTACGAGCAGTACTTC	CATSREGQGYEQYF
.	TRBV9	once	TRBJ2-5	TGTGCCAGCAGCGCAGCCCTCGGCCCAGTTAGAAAAGAGACCCAGTACTTC	CASSAALGPVRKETQYF
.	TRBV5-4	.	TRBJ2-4	TGTGCCAGCAGCTTGCAGGCGGTGAGGAACATTCAGTACTTC	CASSLQAVRNIQYF
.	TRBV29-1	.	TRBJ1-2	TGCAGCGTTGAGAGGGACGGAAATAACTATGGCTACACCTTC	CSVERDGNNYGYTF
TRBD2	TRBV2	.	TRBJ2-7	TGTGCCAGCAGTAAGGAGGTAGCGGGGAACTACGAGCAGTACTTC	CASSKEVAGNYEQYF
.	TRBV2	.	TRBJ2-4	TGTGCCAGCCGCGCCAGGACAGAAGCCAAAAACATTCAGTACTTC	CASRARTEAKNIQYF
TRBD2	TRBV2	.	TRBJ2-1	TGTGCCAGCAGCCTTAGCGGGAGGAGAGGTGAGCAGTTCTTC	CASSLSGRRGEQFF
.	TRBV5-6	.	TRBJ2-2	TGTGCCAGCAGCCCCGTTCCGAACACCGGGGAGCTGTTTTTT	CASSPVPNTGELFF
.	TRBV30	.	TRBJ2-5	TGTGCCTGGAGTGTAAGAAGGGAGACCCAGTACTTC	CAWSVRRETQYF
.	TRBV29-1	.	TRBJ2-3	TGCAGCGTTGTACGGCAGCAGAAAGATACGCAGTATTTT	CSVVRQQKDTQYF
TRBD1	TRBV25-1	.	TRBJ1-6	TGTGCCACCCTTGACAGGGGAGGTTCACCCCTCCACTTT	CATLDRGGSPLHF
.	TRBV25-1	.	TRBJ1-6	TGTGCCAGCAGTGGTACAGGTCACAATTCACCCCTCCACTTT	CASSGTGHNSPLHF
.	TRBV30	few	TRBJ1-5	TGTGCCTGGAGTCGAAGCATAAATCAGCCCCAGCATTTT	CAWSRSINQPQHF
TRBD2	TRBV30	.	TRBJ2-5	TGTGCCTGGGTAGGACTAGGCGAGACCCAGTACTTC	CAWVGLGETQYF
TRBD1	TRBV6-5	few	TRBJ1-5	TGTGCCAGCAGTAAAACAGGGGGCGTTCAGCCCCAGCATTTT	CASSKTGGVQPQHF
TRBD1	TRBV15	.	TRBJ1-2	TGTGCCACCAGGAGCCGGGACAGGGACCCATATGGCTACACCTTC	CATRSRDRDPYGYTF
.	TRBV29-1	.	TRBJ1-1	TGCAGCGTCTGGCGGGGCATGAACACTGAAGCTTTCTTT	CSVWRGMNTEAFF
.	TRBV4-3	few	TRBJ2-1	TGCGCCAGCAGCCAAGCGGGGCTATCCAATGAGCAGTTCTTC	CASSQAGLSNEQFF
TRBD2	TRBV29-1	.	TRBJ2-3	TGCAGCGTTGAAGATTCAGCGGGGGCCCACACAGATACGCAGTATTTT	CSVEDSAGAHTDTQYF
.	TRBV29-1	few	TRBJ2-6	TGCAGCGTTGAGGGGGCGGGCCTCGGGGCCAACGTCCTGACTTTC	CSVEGAGLGANVLTF
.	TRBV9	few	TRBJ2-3	TGTGCCAGCAGCGTAGGCGGGATGGGCACAGATACGCAGTATTTT	CASSVGGMGTDTQYF
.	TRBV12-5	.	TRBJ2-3	TGTGCTAGTGGTTTATCTTCGGGGGATACGCAGTATTTT	CASGLSSGDTQYF
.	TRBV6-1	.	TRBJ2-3	TGTGCCAGCAACCGGAGGCAGGGCACAGATACGCAGTATTTT	CASNRRQGTDTQYF
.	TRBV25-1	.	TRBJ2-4	TGTGCCAGCAGTGATGTGGGCGAGGGGGCCAAAAACATTCAGTACTTC	CASSDVGEGAKNIQYF
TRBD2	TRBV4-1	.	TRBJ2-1	TGCGCCAGCAGCCAAGGGTCGAGTAGCGGGATTGAGCAGTTCTTC	CASSQGSSSGIEQFF
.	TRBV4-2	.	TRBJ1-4	TGTGCCAGCAGGGAACGGCTCACCAATGAAAAACTGTTTTTT	CASRERLTNEKLFF
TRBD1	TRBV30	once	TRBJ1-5	TGTGCCTGGAGTTCTGACAGGGGGCTATATCAGCCCCAGCATTTT	CAWSSDRGLYQPQHF
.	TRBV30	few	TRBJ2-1	TGTGCCTGGAGTGTACGCAGGGGAACTCGGAATGAGCAGTTCTTC	CAWSVRRGTRNEQFF
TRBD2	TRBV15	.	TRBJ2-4	TGTGCCACCAGCAGGAAGGTAGCGGGGGGAGCCAAAAACATTCAGTACTTC	CATSRKVAGGAKNIQYF
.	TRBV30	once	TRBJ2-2	TGTGCCTGGAGTGCCCTCACAGGAGGCACCGGGGAGCTGTTTTTT	CAWSALTGGTGELFF
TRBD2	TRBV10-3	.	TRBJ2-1	TGTGCCATCAGAAGGACTAGCGGGAGCGTTCAGCAGTTCTTC	CAIRRTSGSVQQFF
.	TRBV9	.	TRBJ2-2	TGTGCCAGCAGCCTGGGGCGCGGGGAGCTGTTTTTT	CASSLGRGELFF
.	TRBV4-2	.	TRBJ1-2	TGTGCCAGCAGCCAAGAAGTCAGTCTTAACTATGGCTACACCTTC	CASSQEVSLNYGYTF
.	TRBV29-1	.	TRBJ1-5	TGCAGCGTTGTGCTAGGTGATCAGCCCCAGCATTTT	CSVVLGDQPQHF
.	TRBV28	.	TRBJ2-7	TGTGCCAGCAGTTTATTAGCGGATTACTACGAGCAGTACTTC	CASSLLADYYEQYF
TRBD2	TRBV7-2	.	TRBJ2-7	TGTGCCAGCAGCTTGGGACTAGCAGGCGAGCAGTACTTC	CASSLGLAGEQYF
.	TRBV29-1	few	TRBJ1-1	TGCAGCGCACTTGGGAGCGTCACTGAAGCTTTCTTT	CSALGSVTEAFF
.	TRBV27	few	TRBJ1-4	TGTGCCAGCAGTTCCCCGGGGAGCGGGGAAAAACTGTTTTTT	CASSSPGSGEKLFF
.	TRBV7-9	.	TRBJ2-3	TGTGCCAGCACAGGGACAGATACGCAGTATTTT	CASTGTDTQYF
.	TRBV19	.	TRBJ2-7	TGTGCCAGTAGTCTCGACCCCGTGACCCAGCAGTACTTC	CASSLDPVTQQYF
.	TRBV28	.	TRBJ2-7	TGTGCCAGCAGTTCCCTTCAGAGCTCCTACGAGCAGTACTTC	CASSSLQSSYEQYF
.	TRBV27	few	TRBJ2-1	TGTGCCAGCAGTCGATACGGCGCCGGGAGCAATGAGCAGTTCTTC	CASSRYGAGSNEQFF
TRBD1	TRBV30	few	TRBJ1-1	TGTGCCTTAACAGGGGTTACTGAAGCTTTCTTT	CALTGVTEAFF